This TCR beta chain was profiled in a study of blood T cell repertoires in COVID-19. V trimming: 0 bases; J trimming: 7 bases; junction bases outside the gene matches: 7. Germline lookup yields CDR1 SGDLS and CDR2 YYNGEE. The CDR3 covers 16 residues. In the study's own analysis: Estimation of nucleated cell counts relied on the amplification of reference gene primers. This table comes from immunoSEQ multiplex PCR, and its TCRdb copy is limited to in-frame clones, with some not included. That table supplies the V and J calls and clone size; D and trimming were determined from the DNA. The data show 100,000 to 150,000 clones, with 79% seen just once and about 40% held by the top ten. This clone appeared a few times.

The sequence was obtained from a man aged 35-49 years with active or convalescent COVID-19. This rearrangement joins TRBV9 to TRBJ2-2, with 9 bases identical to TRBD1. Sequencing was performed on peripheral blood. Written as DNA, the CDR3 is TGTGCCAGCAGCGTAGGGGTAGGGACAGGGCTCGGGGAGCTGTTTTTT. As protein: CASSVGVGTGLGELFF. Variable domain in full (rest from reference TRBV9 and TRBJ2-2): DSGVTQTPKHLITATGQRVTLRCSPRSGDLSVYWYQQSLDQGLQFLIQYYNGEERAKGNILERFSAQQFPDLHSELNLSSLELGDSALYFCASSVGVGTGLGELFFGEGSRLTVL.